This is a list of T cell receptor beta chains from one sample in a study of T cells in Graves' hyperthyroidism and ophthalmopathy. In TCRdb, the multiplex PCR reads were re-called with MiXCR into one record per CDR3 protein. The repertoire holds nearly 250,000 distinct CDR3 sequences, with almost 25% as singletons. The specimen sequenced was blood. These receptors were taken from a woman aged 35 to 49 with Graves' ophthalmopathy. Each CDR3 is given without its conserved first and last residue. Each record gives: CDR3 protein, V gene.

CDR3: ASSAHREETQY
V: TRBV13

CDR3: ASSQGDSQRETQY
V: TRBV4-1

CDR3: ASSPRTGYEQY
V: TRBV27

CDR3: ASSFSSDRAEGQPQH
V: TRBV11-1

CDR3: ASRSSTGANVLT
V: TRBV2

CDR3: ASSPHGGSMNTEAF
V: TRBV12-3/TRBV12-4

CDR3: SVEDHVGTRGKYEQY
V: TRBV29-1

CDR3: SGRSGVDTEAF
V: TRBV20-1

CDR3: ASSGRATGELF
V: TRBV7-3

CDR3: ASSPLTDLAKNIQY
V: TRBV28

CDR3: AWKAAGNTIY
V: TRBV30

CDR3: ATSRDSSGSYEQY
V: TRBV15

CDR3: SARGADFSYEQY
V: TRBV20-1

CDR3: SAQDPSGGTSYEQY
V: TRBV20-1

CDR3: ASEQGATGNTIY
V: TRBV6-5

CDR3: ASSLWTSGNYEQY
V: TRBV28

CDR3: ASSQGGSGTGDQPQH
V: TRBV3-1

CDR3: AWNPGGGGTEAF
V: TRBV30

CDR3: ASSPADGYT
V: TRBV18

CDR3: ASSQLDRGDPEAF
V: TRBV4-2

CDR3: SARSTGFQPQH
V: TRBV20-1

CDR3: ASSLIQGQEQY
V: TRBV6-1

CDR3: ASSLMGQGNYGYT
V: TRBV7-2

CDR3: ATSESGQSSETQY
V: TRBV24-1

CDR3: ATSVGGDTEAF
V: TRBV15

CDR3: ASGLLGRGNTGELF
V: TRBV6-5

CDR3: ASRTGYWHSPLH
V: TRBV28

CDR3: ASSTTSSNQPQH
V: TRBV19

CDR3: ASSYGEGHSPLH
V: TRBV6-5

CDR3: ASSQAEYQETQY
V: TRBV4-2

CDR3: ASGGTSGVNTGELF
V: TRBV2

CDR3: ASSSREVQETQY
V: TRBV27

CDR3: ASSPEGQLNTEAF
V: TRBV5-1

CDR3: ASSLTQGGNQPQH
V: TRBV11-2

CDR3: ASSPDDRDIAPQH
V: TRBV6-2/TRBV6-3

CDR3: ATMTVYEQY
V: TRBV28

CDR3: ACCRRSHSNQPQH
V: TRBV7-3

CDR3: ASSQGDRDYGYT
V: TRBV4-2

CDR3: ATSDPGQGKTQY
V: TRBV24-1

CDR3: ASRTGQAMTYEQY
V: TRBV5-1

CDR3: ATSGGGQETQY
V: TRBV24-1

CDR3: ASSPRTGELETQY
V: TRBV11-3

CDR3: ASSAYLRQSSYEQY
V: TRBV6-1

CDR3: ASRQQNTEAF
V: TRBV7-9

CDR3: ASSLNPGHAGELF
V: TRBV7-9

CDR3: ASSPPGPNTEAF
V: TRBV12-3/TRBV12-4

CDR3: ASSRTGISGNTIY
V: TRBV7-9

CDR3: ASGGLQETQY
V: TRBV12-3/TRBV12-4

CDR3: ASSRGRSSYEQY
V: TRBV7-2

CDR3: ASTRLKEQY
V: TRBV2

CDR3: ASRYTGTGSYEQY
V: TRBV12-3/TRBV12-4

CDR3: ASSFFGQGVFVNTEAF
V: TRBV12-3/TRBV12-4

CDR3: ASSQERSTEQY
V: TRBV3-1

CDR3: ASSPRTGGGELF
V: TRBV12-3/TRBV12-4

CDR3: ASSLWTGNYNEQF
V: TRBV28

CDR3: ASTLMGGGPNTEAF
V: TRBV11-2

CDR3: ASRRTTDTEAF
V: TRBV6-1